Presented here are 22 T cell receptor beta chains from one specimen sequenced in a study of cytotoxic CD8 clonotypes in ibrutinib-treated CLL. Clones were read by immunoSEQ multiplex PCR, and TCRdb kept only the in-frame ones, dropping some. The sample lists roughly 150,000 clones, roughly 80% occurring once. The material sequenced was PBMCs, taken after 24 months of ibrutinib treatment. These receptors all stem from a human donor with chronic lymphocytic leukemia.

This clone was picked up a small number of times. The chain couples TRBV11-2 to TRBJ1-2, with D perhaps matching TRBD1 (5 bases). The CDR3 spans 15 residues. In germline, CDR1 is SGHAT, CDR2 FQNNGV. V was trimmed by 0 bases and J by 5 bases, leaving 13 bases between them. CDR3 DNA: TGTGCCAGCAGCTTAGATCTCCGGACAAAATATGGCTACACCTTC. Its translation is CASSLDLRTKYGYTF. Supplemented by reference TRBV11-2 and TRBJ1-2, the full variable domain reads EAGVAQSPRYKIIEKRQSVAFWCNPISGHATLYWYQQILGQGPKLLIQFQNNGVVDDSQLPKDRFSAERLKGVDSTLKIQPAKLEDSAVYLCASSLDLRTKYGYTFGSGTRLTVV.

This sequence joins TRBV13 and TRBJ2-3, with TRBD2 identical over 8 bases. J gave up 6 bases and V 4 bases, and 15 bases lay outside the gene matches. Germline CDR1 is PRHDT and CDR2 is FYEKMQ (reference sequence). The length of the CDR3 is 17 residues. In nucleotides, the CDR3 is TGTGCCAGCAGCTCCCTCTTAGATCACGCGGGGGGTGATACGCAGTATTTT. As protein: CASSSLLDHAGGDTQYF.

The rearrangement joins TRBV28 to TRBJ2-5; D is perhaps TRBD2 (5 bases). The germline gives CDR1 MDHEN, CDR2 SYDVKM. V lost 6 bases and J 7 bases, leaving 21 bases between the germline ends. The CDR3 has 15 amino acids. Here the CDR3 DNA reads TGTGCCAGCAGCGACCGCGGGTCTTATGTTGGGACCCAGTACTTC. It encodes CASSDRGSYVGTQYF.

The V and J genes are TRBV28 and TRBJ1-4, with a possible D match to TRBD1 (6 bases). The germline V gene has CDR1 MDHEN and CDR2 SYDVKM. This CDR3 is built from 17 residues. With 4 bases removed from V and 8 bases from J, the gap between germline ends came to 23 bases. The CDR3 DNA reads TGTGCCAGCAGTTCTCCCCGGGACACCTCTACCAGGGAAAAACTGTTTTTT. Its translation: CASSSPRDTSTREKLFF.

V and J are TRBV13 and TRBJ1-5, with 10 positions matching TRBD1. CDR3 size: 14 residues. The germline V gene has CDR1 PRHDT and CDR2 FYEKMQ (reference sequence). J lost 4 bases, V lost 3 bases, and 0 bases had no gene match. CDR3 residues: CASSLGQGNQPQHF. The CDR3 DNA reads as TGTGCCAGCAGCTTGGGACAGGGGAATCAGCCCCAGCATTTT.

In this sample, this clone turned up a few times. The chain links TRBV5-1 to TRBJ2-7, with D possibly matching TRBD2 (5 bases). V was shortened by 0 bases and J by 4 bases, with 17 bases between the two germline ends. CDR1 and CDR2 from the germline V gene are SGHRS and YFSETQ. The CDR3 extends over 16 amino acids. The CDR3, as DNA: TGCGCCAGCAGCTTGGACCCAGCTAGCACCTATTACGAGCAGTACTTC. Encoded protein: CASSLDPASTYYEQYF.

This clone has only a few counts. J is TRBJ1-1 and V is TRBV5-1, with D unclear. The CDR3 has 15 amino acids. Germline values: CDR1 SGHRS, CDR2 YFSETQ. The V gene lost 0 bases and the J gene lost 3 bases, with 12 bases spanning the gap. The CDR3 sequence: CASSLVLGLDTEAFF. In DNA form, the CDR3 reads TGCGCCAGCAGCTTGGTATTAGGGTTGGACACTGAAGCTTTCTTT.

This sequence joins TRBV7-2 and TRBJ2-7; 12 bases align to TRBD1. The V gene end was trimmed by 5 bases and the J gene end by 2 bases; junction bases not matched to a gene: 4. The germline V gene has CDR1 SGHTA and CDR2 FQGNSA. The CDR3 consists of 15 residues. This CDR3 is CASSPGTGGPYEQYF. CDR3 DNA sequence: TGTGCCAGCAGCCCCGGGACAGGGGGCCCCTACGAGCAGTACTTC.

The chain has TRBV12-5 and TRBJ1-5; 7 bases match TRBD1. The junction had 10 bases not matched to a gene; V was cut back by 6 bases and J by 2 bases. This CDR3 has 16 amino acids. Germline V CDR1 and CDR2: LGHNT, FRNRAP. CDR3 residues: CASGSQQGNGNQPQHF. The CDR3 DNA reads as TGTGCTAGTGGGTCTCAACAGGGGAACGGCAATCAGCCCCAGCATTTT.

This sequence joins TRBV5-1 and TRBJ2-2; D call uncertain. Per the germline V gene, CDR1 is SGHRS and CDR2 is YFSETQ. V gave up 3 bases and J gave up 2 bases, with 8 bases separating them. The CDR3 runs 14 residues. DNA for the CDR3: TGCGCCAGCAGCTGGGCCTTTAACACCGGGGAGCTGTTTTTT. It encodes CASSWAFNTGELFF.

This rearrangement joins TRBV11-2 to TRBJ2-7, with D tentatively TRBD1 or TRBD2 (5 bases each). This CDR3 region has 15 residues. V gave up 1 base and J gave up 3 bases, with 13 bases separating them. Germline CDR1 and CDR2: SGHAT and FQNNGV. The CDR3 sequence: CASSLVSGTNYEQYF. CDR3 sequence (DNA): TGTGCCAGCAGCTTAGTTTCCGGGACCAACTACGAGCAGTACTTC.

The chain joins TRBV6-5 to TRBJ1-1; perhaps TRBD1 as D (5 bases). Germline-derived CDR1 and CDR2 are MNHEY and SVGAGI. Trimming pared 5 bases from V and 6 bases from J, leaving 19 bases between. The CDR3 is 15 amino acids. The CDR3 nucleotides are TGTGCCAGCAGTATATATACCTGGGACGCAGCTGAAGCTTTCTTT. Translated, it gives CASSIYTWDAAEAFF.

In DNA, the CDR3 is TGTGCCAGCAGTCCTGGGGTGGGACTTCGGGCCCAGTACTTC. Translated, it gives CASSPGVGLRAQYF. The chain combines TRBV2 with TRBJ2-5, with a weak D call TRBD2 (6 bases). The CDR3 extends over 14 amino acids. Germline values: CDR1 SNHLY, CDR2 FYNNEI. Trimming left V 5 bases short and J 9 bases short, with 19 bases between.

This clone was detected only once. The chain carries TRBV6-1 and TRBJ1-6, with a weak D call TRBD1 (5 bases). The length of the CDR3 is 15 residues. Trimming cost V 1 base and J 9 bases, with 13 bases left between them. Per germline, CDR1 MNHNS and CDR2 SASEGT. CDR3 coding DNA: TGTGCCAGCAGTGAAGAGAGGGGACTTGGTTCACCCCTCCACTTT. Amino acids: CASSEERGLGSPLHF.

The V and J genes are TRBV5-6 and TRBJ2-3; no clear D gene. The germline CDR1 and CDR2 sequences are SGHDT and YYEEEE. The CDR3 length is 15 residues. V lost 4 bases and J lost 3, with 15 bases in between. This CDR3 is CASSPWWVPTDTQYF. CDR3 sequence (DNA): TGTGCCAGCAGCCCTTGGTGGGTCCCTACAGATACGCAGTATTTT.

The CDR3 DNA sequence: TGTGCCAGCCGCCGACAAAACTATGGCTACACCTTC. Translated: CASRRQNYGYTF. V gene TRBV6-5 combines with J gene TRBJ1-2, with no clear D. The CDR3 consists of 12 residues. Looked up from germline, CDR1 is MNHEY and CDR2 is SVGAGI. V lost 8 bases and J 2 bases, leaving 9 bases between the germline ends.

This clone was counted between two and nine times. The V and J genes are TRBV20-1 and TRBJ1-2; D is unclear. V was trimmed by 5 bases and J by 8 bases, leaving 12 bases between them. The CDR3 spans 11 residues. Looked up from germline, CDR1 is DFQATT and CDR2 is SNEGSKA (reference sequence). The CDR3 bases are TGCAGTGCTGCGGGCGGCGTAGGCTACACCTTC. This encodes CSAAGGVGYTF.

The V and J genes are TRBV27 and TRBJ1-2; D ambiguous. The CDR3 runs 13 residues. Looked up from germline, CDR1 is MNHEY and CDR2 is SMNVEV (reference sequence). Trimming removed 6 bases at V and 8 bases at J, with 16 bases between. The CDR3 DNA follows: TGTGCCAGCAGCTCAACGGACGCATACGGCTACACCTTC. It encodes CASSSTDAYGYTF.

This clone appeared a few times. The chain links TRBV28 to TRBJ2-1; D gene ambiguous. V was pared by 6 bases and J by 1 base, with 13 bases between. CDR1 is MDHEN and CDR2 is SYDVKM in the germline V gene. The CDR3 sequence is 15 residues long. CDR3 region: CASSTPPNSYNEQFF. The CDR3 DNA is TGTGCCAGCAGCACCCCACCCAATTCCTACAATGAGCAGTTCTTC.

This clone appeared once. At the DNA level, this CDR3 is encoded by other sequences in the same sample as well. The chain employs TRBV7-3 and TRBJ2-7, with 11 positions matching TRBD2. Unmatched junction bases numbered 6, after V lost 6 bases and J lost 2 bases. The germline CDR1 and CDR2 sequences are SGHTA and FQGTGA. There are 15 residues in the CDR3. Written as DNA, the CDR3 is TGTGCCAGCAGTTTGAGACTAGCGGGGCCCTACGAGCAGTACTTC. Encoded protein: CASSLRLAGPYEQYF. Full variable domain (rest looked up from reference TRBV7-3 and TRBJ2-7): GAGVSQTPSNKVTEKGKYVELRCDPISGHTALYWYRQSLGQGPEFLIYFQGTGAADDSGLPNDRFFAVRPEGSVSTLKIQRTERGDSAVYLCASSLRLAGPYEQYFGPGTRLTVT.

The chain employs TRBV14 and TRBJ2-6; D remains ambiguous. Germline-derived CDR1 and CDR2 are SGHDN and FVKESK. This CDR3 is built from 14 residues. V was pared by 3 bases and J by 4 bases, with 7 bases between. The CDR3 DNA follows: TGTGCCAGCAGCCACTTGATGGGGGCCAACGTCCTGACTTTC. Translation gives CASSHLMGANVLTF.

J is TRBJ1-1 and V is TRBV29-1; 8 nucleotides agree with TRBD1. The V segment lost 7 bases and the J segment 0 bases; nucleotides outside the gene matches: 4. Per the germline V gene, CDR1 is SQVTM and CDR2 is ANQGSEA. The CDR3 covers 13 residues. The CDR3 protein is CSAQGALNTEAFF. In DNA, the CDR3 is TGCAGCGCTCAGGGGGCGTTGAACACTGAAGCTTTCTTT.